The source of this TCR beta chain is a study of blood T cell repertoires in COVID-19. Study summary: The United States, Italy and Spain supplied acute and convalescent COVID-19 samples. In each case, the material was cDNA or gDNA derived from T cells, B-cell-depleted T cells, or PBMCs.

Original analysis: From reference gene primer amplification, estimates of nucleated cell counts were derived. TCRdb's copy holds only in-frame clones and misses some; the assay was immunoSEQ multiplex PCR. For V, J and clone size, that table is used; D and trimming come from the DNA. The sample holds under 350,000 clones, about 82% seen once. J lost 3 bases, V lost 10 bases, and 8 bases had no gene match. The germline gives CDR1 SEHNR, CDR2 FQNEAQ (reference sequence). The CDR3 runs 14 residues. The chain has TRBV7-9 and TRBJ2-7; 11 bases line up with TRBD1. What was sequenced was peripheral blood. This receptor was taken from a human donor in a cohort sampled during active COVID-19. Here the CDR3 reads CATSRGTGGYEQYF. CDR3 bases: TGTGCCACGTCTCGGGGGACAGGGGGCTACGAGCAGTACTTC.